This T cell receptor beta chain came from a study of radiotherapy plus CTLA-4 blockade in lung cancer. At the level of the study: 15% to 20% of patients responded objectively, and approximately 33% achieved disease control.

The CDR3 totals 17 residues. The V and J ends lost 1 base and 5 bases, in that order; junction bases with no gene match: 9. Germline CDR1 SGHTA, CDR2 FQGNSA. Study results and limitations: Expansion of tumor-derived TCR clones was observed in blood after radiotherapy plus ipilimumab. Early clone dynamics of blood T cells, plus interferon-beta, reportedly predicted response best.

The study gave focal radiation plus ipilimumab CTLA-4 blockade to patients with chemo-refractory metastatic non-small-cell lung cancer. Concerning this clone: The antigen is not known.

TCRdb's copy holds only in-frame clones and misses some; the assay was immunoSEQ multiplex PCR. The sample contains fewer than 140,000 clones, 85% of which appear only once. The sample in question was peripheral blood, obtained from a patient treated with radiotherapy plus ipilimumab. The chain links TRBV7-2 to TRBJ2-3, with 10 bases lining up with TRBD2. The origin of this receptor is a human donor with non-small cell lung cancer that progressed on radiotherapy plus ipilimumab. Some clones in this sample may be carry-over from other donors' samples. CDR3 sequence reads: CASSLGAQRGGLDTQYF. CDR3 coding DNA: TGTGCCAGCAGCTTAGGAGCTCAGCGGGGGGGCCTAGATACGCAGTATTTT. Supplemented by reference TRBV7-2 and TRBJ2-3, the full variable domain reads GAGVSQSPSNKVTEKGKDVELRCDPISGHTALYWYRQSLGQGLEFLIYFQGNSAPDKSGLPSDRFSAERTGGSVSTLTIQRTQQEDSAVYLCASSLGAQRGGLDTQYFGPGTRLTVL.